This T cell receptor (beta chain) was found in a study of regulatory and conventional T cells in RAG deficiency. Study background: Hypomorphic RAG mutations in CID or atypical SCID frequently accompany autoimmunity. Study-wide findings and caveats: Treg unique TCR beta sequences were approximately 100-fold fewer in Omenn syndrome and CID/AS patients than controls.

V was trimmed by 4 bases and J by 0 bases, leaving 6 bases between them. Germline lookup yields CDR1 SQVTM and CDR2 ANQGSEA. The CDR3 loop spans 13 amino acids. This clone showed up just once. Its target is not known. The repertoire was sequenced with immunoSEQ multiplex PCR; TCRdb's copy has only in-frame clones and lacks some. This sample has more than 5,000 clones; 85% to 95% occur once, and the top ten carry around half. The V gene is TRBV29-1, the J gene TRBJ2-2, with D maybe TRBD2 (6 bases). This clonotype was obtained from a human donor with RAG deficiency presenting as severe combined immunodeficiency. Sequenced: CD8+ T cells sorted from blood. Written as DNA, the CDR3 is TGCAGCGTTGTAGCGGCGAACACCGGGGAGCTGTTTTTT. Amino acid sequence: CSVVAANTGELFF.